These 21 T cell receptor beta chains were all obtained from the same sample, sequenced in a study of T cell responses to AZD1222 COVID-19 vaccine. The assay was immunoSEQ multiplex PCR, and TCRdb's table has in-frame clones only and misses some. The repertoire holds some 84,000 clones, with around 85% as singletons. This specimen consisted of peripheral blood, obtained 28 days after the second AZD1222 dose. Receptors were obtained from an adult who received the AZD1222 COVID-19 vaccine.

The CDR3, as DNA: TGTGCCAGCAGCGACACACAGGGGCAAGAGACCCAGTACTTC. This encodes CASSDTQGQETQYF. The rearrangement joins TRBV6-5 to TRBJ2-5; 7 nucleotides align to TRBD1. CDR1 and CDR2 (germline): MNHEY, SVGAGI. The V and J ends lost 6 bases and 2 bases, in that order; junction bases with no gene match: 6. The CDR3 consists of 14 residues.

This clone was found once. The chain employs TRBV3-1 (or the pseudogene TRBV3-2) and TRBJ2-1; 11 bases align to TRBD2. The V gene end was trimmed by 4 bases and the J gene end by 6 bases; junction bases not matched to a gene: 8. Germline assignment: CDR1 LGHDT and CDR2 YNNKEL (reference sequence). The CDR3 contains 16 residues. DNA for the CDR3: TGTGCCAGCAGCCCCACTAGGACTAGCGGGTTCAATGAGCAGTTCTTC. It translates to CASSPTRTSGFNEQFF.

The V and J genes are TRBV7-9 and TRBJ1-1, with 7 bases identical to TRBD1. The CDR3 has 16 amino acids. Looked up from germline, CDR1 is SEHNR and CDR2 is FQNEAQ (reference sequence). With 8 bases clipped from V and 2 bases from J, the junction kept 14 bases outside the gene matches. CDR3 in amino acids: CASAAKGAVVNTEAFF. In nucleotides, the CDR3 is TGTGCCAGCGCCGCGAAGGGGGCGGTAGTTAACACTGAAGCTTTCTTT.

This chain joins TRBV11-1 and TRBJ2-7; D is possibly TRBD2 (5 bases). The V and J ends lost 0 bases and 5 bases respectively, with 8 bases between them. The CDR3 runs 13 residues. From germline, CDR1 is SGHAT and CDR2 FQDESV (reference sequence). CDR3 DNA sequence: TGTGCCAGCAGCTTAGCGGGAGCGGACGAGCAGTACTTC. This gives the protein CASSLAGADEQYF.

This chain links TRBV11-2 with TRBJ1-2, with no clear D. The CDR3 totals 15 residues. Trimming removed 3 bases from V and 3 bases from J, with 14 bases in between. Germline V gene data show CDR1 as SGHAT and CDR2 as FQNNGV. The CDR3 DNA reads TGTGCCAGCAGCTTCTCCTACGACACCTACTATGGCTACACCTTC. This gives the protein CASSFSYDTYYGYTF.

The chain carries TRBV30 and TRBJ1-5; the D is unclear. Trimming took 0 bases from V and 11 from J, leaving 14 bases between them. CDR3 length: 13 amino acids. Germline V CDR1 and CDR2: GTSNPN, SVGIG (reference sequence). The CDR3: CAWSVQAQGTQHF. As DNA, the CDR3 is TGTGCCTGGAGTGTGCAGGCCCAAGGGACCCAGCATTTT.

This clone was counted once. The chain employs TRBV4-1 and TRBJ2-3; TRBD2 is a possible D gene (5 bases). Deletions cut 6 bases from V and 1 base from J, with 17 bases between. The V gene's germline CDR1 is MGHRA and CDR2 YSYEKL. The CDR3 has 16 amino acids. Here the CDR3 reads CASSFAAAERTDTQYF. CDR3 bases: TGCGCCAGCAGTTTTGCCGCAGCGGAGCGCACAGATACGCAGTATTTT.

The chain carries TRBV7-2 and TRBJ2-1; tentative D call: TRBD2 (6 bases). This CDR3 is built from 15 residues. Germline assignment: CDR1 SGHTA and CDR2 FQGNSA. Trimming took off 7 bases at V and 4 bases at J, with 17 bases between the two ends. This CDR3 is CASTSGGRTYNEQFF. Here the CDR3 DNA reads TGTGCCAGCACATCTGGGGGGAGAACTTACAATGAGCAGTTCTTC.

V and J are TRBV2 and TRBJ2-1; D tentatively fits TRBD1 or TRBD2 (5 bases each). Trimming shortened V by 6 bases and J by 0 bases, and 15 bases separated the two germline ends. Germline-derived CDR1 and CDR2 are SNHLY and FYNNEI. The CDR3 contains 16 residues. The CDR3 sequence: CASSQGDSLSYNEQFF. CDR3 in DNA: TGTGCCAGCAGCCAGGGAGACTCTCTCTCCTACAATGAGCAGTTCTTC.

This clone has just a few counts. CDR3 region: CASSPRDREQGSPLHF. CDR3 bases: TGTGCCAGCAGTCCCCGGGACAGGGAACAGGGTTCACCCCTCCACTTT. This chain joins TRBV6-6 and TRBJ1-6, with TRBD1 matching over 9 bases. Per germline, CDR1 MNHNY and CDR2 SVGAGI (reference sequence). V shed 5 bases, J shed 9 bases, and the junction held 11 bases outside the gene matches. The CDR3 totals 16 residues.

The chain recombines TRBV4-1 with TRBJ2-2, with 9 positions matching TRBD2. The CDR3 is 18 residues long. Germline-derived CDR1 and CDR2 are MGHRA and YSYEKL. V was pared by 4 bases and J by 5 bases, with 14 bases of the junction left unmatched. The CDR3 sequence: CASSREVPSGAGTGELFF. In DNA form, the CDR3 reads TGCGCCAGCAGCCGAGAAGTACCTAGCGGGGCGGGAACCGGGGAGCTGTTTTTT.

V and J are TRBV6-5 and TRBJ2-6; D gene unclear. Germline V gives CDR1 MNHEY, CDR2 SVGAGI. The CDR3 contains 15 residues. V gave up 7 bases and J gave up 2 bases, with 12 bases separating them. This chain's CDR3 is CASTNGLPGANVLTF. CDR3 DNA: TGTGCCAGCACCAACGGGCTGCCTGGGGCCAACGTCCTGACTTTC.

CDR3 nucleotides: TGCGCCAGCAGCCAAGAGAGGGGATTCAGGACAGGGGGCAACACCGGGGAGCTGTTTTTT. It specifies CASSQERGFRTGGNTGELFF. This sequence joins TRBV4-3 and TRBJ2-2; TRBD1 matches 11 bases. The germline CDR1 and CDR2 sequences are LGHNA and YSLEER. The J segment lost 2 bases and the V segment lost 0 bases, leaving 11 bases of the junction unmatched. The CDR3 consists of 20 residues.

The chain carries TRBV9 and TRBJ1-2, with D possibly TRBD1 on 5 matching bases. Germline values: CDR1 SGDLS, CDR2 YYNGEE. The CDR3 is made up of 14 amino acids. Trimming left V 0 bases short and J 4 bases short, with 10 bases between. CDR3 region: CASSVADTSYGYTF. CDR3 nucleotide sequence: TGTGCCAGCAGCGTAGCGGACACCTCCTATGGCTACACCTTC. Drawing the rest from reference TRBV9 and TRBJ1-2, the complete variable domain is DSGVTQTPKHLITATGQRVTLRCSPRSGDLSVYWYQQSLDQGLQFLIQYYNGEERAKGNILERFSAQQFPDLHSELNLSSLELGDSALYFCASSVADTSYGYTFGSGTRLTVV.

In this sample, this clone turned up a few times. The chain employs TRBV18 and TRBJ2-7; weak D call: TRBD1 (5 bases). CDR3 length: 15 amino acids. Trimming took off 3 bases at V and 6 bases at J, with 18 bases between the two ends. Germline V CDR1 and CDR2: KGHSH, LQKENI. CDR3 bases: TGTGCCAGCTCACCCGCAGGGAACTATCCCTCCGAGCAGTACTTC. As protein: CASSPAGNYPSEQYF.

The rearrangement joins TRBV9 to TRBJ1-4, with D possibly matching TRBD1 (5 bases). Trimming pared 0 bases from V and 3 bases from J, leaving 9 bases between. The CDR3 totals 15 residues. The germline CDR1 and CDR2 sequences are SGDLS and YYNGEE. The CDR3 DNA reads TGTGCCAGCAGCGTAGATGGGGCCCCTAATGAAAAACTGTTTTTT. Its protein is CASSVDGAPNEKLFF.

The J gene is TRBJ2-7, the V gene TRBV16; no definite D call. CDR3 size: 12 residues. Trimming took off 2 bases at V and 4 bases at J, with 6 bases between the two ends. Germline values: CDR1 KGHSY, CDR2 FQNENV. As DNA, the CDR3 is TGTGCCAGCAGCCAAGACCTATACGAGCAGTACGTC. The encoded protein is CASSQDLYEQYV.

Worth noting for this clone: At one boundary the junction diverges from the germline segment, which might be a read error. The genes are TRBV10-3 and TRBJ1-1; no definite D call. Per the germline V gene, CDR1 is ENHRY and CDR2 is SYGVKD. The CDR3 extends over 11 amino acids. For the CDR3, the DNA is TGTGTCATCAGTGGAGGAGCTGAAGCTTTCTTT. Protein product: CVISGGAEAFF.

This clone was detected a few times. The CDR3 spells CASSLPGLQGDYGYTF. In DNA, the CDR3 is TGTGCCAGCAGTTTACCCGGACTCCAGGGGGACTATGGCTACACCTTC. The genes are TRBV28 and TRBJ1-2; 7 bases agree with TRBD1. Germline CDR1 is MDHEN and CDR2 is SYDVKM. J gave up 3 bases and V 2 bases, and 9 bases lay outside the gene matches. This CDR3 has 16 amino acids.

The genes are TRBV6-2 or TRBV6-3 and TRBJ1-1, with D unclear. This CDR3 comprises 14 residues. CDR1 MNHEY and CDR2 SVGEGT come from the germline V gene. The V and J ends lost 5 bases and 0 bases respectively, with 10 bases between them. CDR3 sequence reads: CASSQQQMNTEAFF. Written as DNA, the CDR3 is TGTGCCAGCAGTCAACAGCAGATGAACACTGAAGCTTTCTTT.

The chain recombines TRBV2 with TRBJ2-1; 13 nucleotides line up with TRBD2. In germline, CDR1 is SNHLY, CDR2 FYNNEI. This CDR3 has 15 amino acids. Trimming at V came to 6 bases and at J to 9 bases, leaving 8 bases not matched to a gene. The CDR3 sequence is CASRKTSGGAPEQFF. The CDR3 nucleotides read TGTGCCAGCAGGAAAACTAGCGGGGGGGCCCCTGAGCAGTTCTTC.